A selection of T cell receptor beta chains follows, all from one sample in a study of shared clonotypes between healthy human individuals. Clones were read by immunoSEQ multiplex PCR, and TCRdb kept only the in-frame ones, dropping some. Altogether 200,000 to 250,000 clones are present, approximately 65% being singletons, with the ten largest covering 11%. The sequencing input was memory CD4+ T cells sorted from blood. These receptors were obtained from a man aged 25 to 40 in good health. The CDR3 runs from the conserved cysteine through the conserved F or W. A D gene is named only where the DNA matches it firmly. Rows give clone size only sometimes, using once, few, many, or a class for an expanded clone.

d_gene	abundance	v_gene	j_gene	CDR3aa	CDR3nt
-	-	TRBV12-2	TRBJ2-7	CASRLAPLAGGPCNEQYF	TGTGCAAGTCGCTTAGCCCCCCTAGCGGGAGGGCCGTGTAACGAGCAGTACTTC
TRBD2	many	TRBV7-8	TRBJ2-3	CASSPYRVLAGGPGDTQYF	TGTGCCAGCAGCCCCTACAGGGTCCTAGCGGGAGGGCCGGGAGATACGCAGTATTTT
-	few	TRBV11-2	TRBJ1-5	CASSQEGQPQHF	TGTGCCAGCAGCCAAGAGGGTCAGCCCCAGCATTTT
-	-	TRBV5-5	TRBJ2-7	CASSLIWGLEQYF	TGTGCCAGCAGCTTAATCTGGGGCCTCGAGCAGTACTTC
-	few	TRBV7-3	TRBJ2-2	CASSLDGTGELFF	TGTGCCAGCAGCTTGGACGGCACCGGGGAGCTGTTTTTT
-	-	TRBV6-1	TRBJ1-2	CASRGTVNYGYTF	TGTGCCAGCAGGGGGACGGTTAACTATGGCTACACCTTC
TRBD2	-	TRBV7-8	TRBJ2-7	CASSLRLADLSYEQYF	TGTGCCAGCAGCTTAAGACTAGCGGACCTATCCTACGAGCAGTACTTC
-	-	TRBV10-3	TRBJ1-2	CATNSPNYGYTF	TGTGCCACGAATTCTCCTAACTATGGCTACACCTTC
-	many	TRBV28	TRBJ1-5	CASDLTRDQPQHF	TGTGCCAGCGACCTAACTCGGGATCAGCCCCAGCATTTT
-	few	TRBV2	TRBJ2-7	CASSTRDKNWQQQYF	TGTGCCAGCAGTACCAGAGACAAGAACTGGCAGCAGCAGTACTTC
-	-	TRBV6-4	TRBJ1-2	CASSEKGGYGYTF	TGTGCCAGCAGTGAAAAAGGGGGCTATGGCTACACCTTC
TRBD1	-	TRBV7-2	TRBJ1-2	CASSSTGGDYGYTF	TGTGCCAGCAGCTCGACAGGGGGCGATTATGGCTACACCTTC
-	-	TRBV11-2	TRBJ2-1	CASSLGRSSYNEQFF	TGTGCCAGCAGCCTCGGACGGAGCTCCTACAATGAGCAGTTCTTC
-	many	TRBV6-1	TRBJ2-7	CASRKRDNYEQYF	TGTGCCAGCAGAAAACGGGACAACTACGAGCAGTACTTC
-	few	TRBV29-1	TRBJ2-5	CSVRDGQETQYF	TGCAGCGTTAGGGACGGCCAAGAGACCCAGTACTTC
-	-	TRBV2	TRBJ2-3	CASTVESTDTQYF	TGTGCCAGCACGGTGGAAAGCACAGATACGCAGTATTTT
TRBD1	-	TRBV6-5	TRBJ2-5	CVVRAGGAGTQYF	TGTGTCGTACGAGCAGGGGGCGCTGGGACCCAGTACTTC
-	few	TRBV2	TRBJ1-1	CASRERFMNTEAFF	TGTGCCAGCAGAGAGCGGTTCATGAACACTGAAGCTTTCTTT
TRBD2	-	TRBV5-1	TRBJ2-3	CASSFVSSGSQSQYF	TGCGCCAGCAGCTTTGTGTCTAGCGGGAGCCAATCGCAGTATTTT
TRBD1	-	TRBV2	TRBJ1-2	CASSVDRASGYTF	TGTGCCAGCAGCGTGGACAGGGCCTCTGGCTACACCTTC
-	-	TRBV6-6	TRBJ1-1	CASSSLGMLAFF	TGTGCCAGCAGCTCCCTGGGCATGTTGGCTTTCTTT
-	-	TRBV6-5	TRBJ2-1	CASSYVPPYNEQFF	TGTGCCAGCAGTTATGTACCCCCCTACAATGAGCAGTTCTTC
-	-	TRBV28	TRBJ2-3	CASSLEFPDTQYF	TGTGCCAGCAGTTTGGAGTTTCCAGATACGCAGTATTTT
-	-	TRBV7-2	TRBJ2-3	CASSLARAEDTQYF	TGTGCCAGCAGCTTAGCCAGGGCGGAAGATACGCAGTATTTT
TRBD1	-	TRBV10-1	TRBJ2-7	CASSEGTGGLYEQYF	TGCGCCAGCAGTGAGGGGACAGGGGGCCTCTACGAGCAGTACTTC
TRBD2	few	TRBV6-5	TRBJ2-1	CASRPSGPYNEQFF	TGTGCCAGCAGGCCTAGCGGCCCCTACAATGAGCAGTTCTTC
TRBD1	-	TRBV27	TRBJ1-5	CASSPSTGFLDYSNQPQHF	TGTGCCAGCAGCCCTTCGACAGGGTTCCTGGACTATAGCAATCAGCCCCAGCATTTT
TRBD1	-	TRBV6-5	TRBJ2-3	CASSYGTDTDTQYF	TGTGCCAGCAGTTACGGGACAGACACAGATACGCAGTATTTT
-	-	TRBV12-2	TRBJ1-1	CASRLPAKAPGILMNTEAFF	TGTGCAAGTCGCTTACCCGCGAAGGCGCCAGGGATACTCATGAACACTGAAGCTTTCTTT
-	-	TRBV6-5	TRBJ2-5	CASRRGFGETQYF	TGTGCCAGCAGGAGGGGTTTCGGTGAGACCCAGTACTTC
TRBD2	-	TRBV14	TRBJ2-1	CASSLLAGAPGEQFF	TGTGCCAGCAGCCTTCTAGCGGGAGCCCCCGGTGAGCAGTTCTTC
-	-	TRBV11-2	TRBJ2-5	CASSYPQRRVAQYF	TGTGCCAGCAGCTATCCCCAACGGAGAGTGGCCCAGTACTTC